The rows below give T cell receptor beta chains drawn from one sample of a study of T cells in Graves' hyperthyroidism and ophthalmopathy. TCRdb itself ran the multiplex PCR reads through MiXCR, one entry per CDR3 protein. The sample carries 500,000 to 650,000 distinct CDR3 sequences, roughly 21% recorded once. Specimen: blood. These receptors originate from a man aged 35-49 years with Graves' ophthalmopathy. Each CDR3 is given with its conserved first and last residue. The D gene is left open where the match is weak. Clone size is shown for a subset of rows, as once, few, many or a class of expanded clone.

J,size,D,V,CDR3,DNA
TRBJ2-3,once,-,TRBV2,CASTPEGGGPPDTQYF,TGTGCCAGCACCCCAGAGGGGGGGGGGCCCCCAGATACGCAGTATTTT
TRBJ2-7,-,-,TRBV3-1,CASSQEYSEQYF,TGTGCCAGCAGCCAAGAGTATTCCGAGCAGTACTTC
TRBJ2-2,-,-,TRBV2,CASSGGPGELFF,TGTGCCAGCAGCGGGGGGCCCGGGGAGCTGTTTTTT
TRBJ2-7,-,-,TRBV14,CASSQDGRDSYEQYF,TGTGCCAGCAGCCAAGACGGCCGAGATTCCTACGAGCAGTACTTC
TRBJ2-3,many,TRBD2,TRBV20-1,CSASLLAGATDTQYF,TGCAGTGCTAGCCTTCTAGCGGGAGCGACAGATACGCAGTATTTT
TRBJ1-4,many,TRBD1,TRBV2,CASSDRGEKLFF,TGTGCCAGCAGCGACAGGGGTGAAAAACTGTTTTTT
TRBJ1-5,few,-,TRBV7-9,CASSLAGLPQHF,TGTGCCAGCAGCTTAGCCGGGTTGCCCCAGCATTTT
TRBJ2-3,few,TRBD2,TRBV7-9,CASSSTSGGGTDTQYF,TGTGCCAGCAGCTCCACTAGCGGGGGGGGCACAGATACGCAGTATTTT
TRBJ1-6,many,-,TRBV28,CASSPPPFSPLHF,TGTGCCAGCAGTCCCCCTCCCTTTTCACCCCTCCACTTT
TRBJ1-4,-,TRBD1,TRBV20-1,CSARDQVYWGQGTATNEKLFF,TGCAGTGCTAGAGATCAGGTGTATTGGGGACAGGGGACTGCAACTAATGAAAAACTGTTTTTT
TRBJ1-6,few,-,TRBV6-1,CASRQDRNSPLHF,TGTGCCAGCAGGCAAGATAGGAATTCACCCCTCCACTTT
TRBJ1-1,many,-,TRBV7-8,CASSLGTTEAFF,TGTGCCAGCAGCCTTGGGACAACTGAAGCTTTCTTT
TRBJ2-7,many,-,TRBV28,CASSLSGRVHEQYF,TGTGCCAGCAGTTTATCAGGCAGGGTGCACGAGCAGTACTTC
TRBJ2-7,many,-,TRBV28,CASRGRLSSYEQYF,TGTGCCAGCAGGGGTCGGCTGAGCTCCTACGAGCAGTACTTC